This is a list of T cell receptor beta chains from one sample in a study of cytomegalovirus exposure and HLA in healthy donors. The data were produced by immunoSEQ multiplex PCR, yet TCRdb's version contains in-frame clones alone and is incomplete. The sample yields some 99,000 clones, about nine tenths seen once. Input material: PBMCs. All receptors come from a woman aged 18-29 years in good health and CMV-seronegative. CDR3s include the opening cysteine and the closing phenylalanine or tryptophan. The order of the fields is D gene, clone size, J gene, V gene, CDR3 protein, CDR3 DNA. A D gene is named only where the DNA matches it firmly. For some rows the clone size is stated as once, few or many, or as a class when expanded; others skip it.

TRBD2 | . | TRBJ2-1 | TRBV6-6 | CASSYRRTSGSNEQFF | TGTGCCAGCAGTTACCGTCGGACTAGCGGCAGCAATGAGCAGTTCTTC
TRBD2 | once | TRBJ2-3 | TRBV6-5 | CASSRAGTSGDTQYF | TGTGCCAGCAGTCGGGCCGGGACTAGCGGTGATACGCAGTATTTT
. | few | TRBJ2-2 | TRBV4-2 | CASSQGSLDTGELFF | TGTGCCAGCAGCCAAGGGTCACTCGACACCGGGGAGCTGTTTTTT
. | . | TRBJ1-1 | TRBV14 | CASSQVEGTEAFF | TGTGCCAGCAGCCAAGTTGAGGGAACTGAAGCTTTCTTT
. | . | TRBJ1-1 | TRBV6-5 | CASLGQSGTEAFF | TGTGCCAGCCTCGGACAGTCGGGTACTGAAGCTTTCTTT
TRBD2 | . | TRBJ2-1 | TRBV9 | CASSVGGGGLADEQFF | TGTGCCAGCAGCGTAGGGGGAGGGGGACTAGCAGATGAGCAGTTCTTC
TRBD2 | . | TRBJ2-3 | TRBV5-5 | CASSGGLAGSTDTQYF | TGTGCCAGCAGCGGCGGACTAGCGGGGTCCACAGATACGCAGTATTTT
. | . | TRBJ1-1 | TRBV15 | CATSRGGSIEAFF | TGTGCCACCAGCAGGGGCGGGTCGATTGAAGCTTTCTTT
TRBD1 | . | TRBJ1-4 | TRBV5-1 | CASSFDRAGNEKLFF | TGCGCCAGCAGCTTCGACAGGGCCGGTAATGAAAAACTGTTTTTT
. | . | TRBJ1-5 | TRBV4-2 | CASSQGRSGGNQPQHF | TGTGCCAGCAGCCAAGGCCGTTCCGGAGGCAATCAGCCCCAGCATTTT
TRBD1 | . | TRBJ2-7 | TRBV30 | CALGDRGGEQYF | TGTGCCTTGGGGGACAGGGGAGGCGAGCAGTACTTC
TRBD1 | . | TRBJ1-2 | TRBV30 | CAWSVLGQENYGYTF | TGTGCCTGGAGTGTACTTGGACAGGAAAACTATGGCTACACCTTC
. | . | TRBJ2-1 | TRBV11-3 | CASSQGTANEQFF | TGTGCCAGCAGCCAAGGGACTGCCAATGAGCAGTTCTTC
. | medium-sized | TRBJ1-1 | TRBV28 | CASSPIQASRGNTEAFF | TGTGCCAGCAGCCCCATTCAAGCCTCCCGGGGGAACACTGAAGCTTTCTTT
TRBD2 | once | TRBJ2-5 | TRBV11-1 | CASSGSGGGGETQYF | TGTGCCAGCAGCGGAAGCGGGGGGGGCGGAGAGACCCAGTACTTC
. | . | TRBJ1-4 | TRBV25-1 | CASSESRAGYEKLFF | TGTGCCAGCAGTGAAAGCAGGGCTGGTTATGAAAAACTGTTTTTT
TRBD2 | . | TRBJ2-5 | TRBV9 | CASSITSGSGETQYF | TGTGCCAGCAGCATAACTAGCGGGAGCGGAGAGACCCAGTACTTC
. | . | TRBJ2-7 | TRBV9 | CASSPPGGYEQYF | TGTGCCAGCAGCCCCCCCGGGGGCTACGAGCAGTACTTC
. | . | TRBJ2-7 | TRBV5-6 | CASSGEPTYEQYF | TGTGCCAGCAGCGGGGAGCCGACCTACGAGCAGTACTTC
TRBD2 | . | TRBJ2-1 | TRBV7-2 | CASSPRGMTSGGGKQFF | TGTGCCAGCAGCCCCCGAGGTATGACTAGCGGGGGGGGAAAGCAGTTCTTC
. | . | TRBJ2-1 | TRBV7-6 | CASSSTLANEQFF | TGTGCCAGCAGCTCGACTCTGGCCAATGAGCAGTTCTTC
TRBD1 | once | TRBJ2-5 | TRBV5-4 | CASRSDRGSETQYF | TGTGCCAGCAGATCAGACAGGGGATCTGAGACCCAGTACTTC
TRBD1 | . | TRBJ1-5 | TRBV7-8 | CASSFWTGSASNSNQPQHF | TGTGCCAGCAGCTTTTGGACAGGATCAGCAAGCAATAGCAATCAGCCCCAGCATTTT
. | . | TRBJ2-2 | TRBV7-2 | CASSLGVVGGELFF | TGTGCCAGCAGCTTAGGCGTGGTCGGCGGGGAGCTGTTTTTT
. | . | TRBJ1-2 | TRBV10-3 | CAISDNTGIWYGYTF | TGTGCCATCAGTGATAACACAGGGATTTGGTATGGCTACACCTTC
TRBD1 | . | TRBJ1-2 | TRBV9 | CASSVGRGYGYTF | TGTGCCAGCAGCGTAGGCAGGGGGTATGGCTACACCTTC
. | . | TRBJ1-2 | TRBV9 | CASSVEPHGGAGYTF | TGTGCCAGCAGCGTAGAACCGCATGGGGGGGCTGGCTACACCTTC
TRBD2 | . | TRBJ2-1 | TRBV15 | CATSGRSGRAYNEQFF | TGTGCCACCAGCGGCCGTAGCGGGAGGGCCTACAATGAGCAGTTCTTC
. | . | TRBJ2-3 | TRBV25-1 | CASSESRGTDTQYF | TGTGCCAGCAGTGAATCACGGGGCACAGATACGCAGTATTTT
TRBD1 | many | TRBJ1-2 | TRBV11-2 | CASSLDPHDTGGGYYYGYTF | TGTGCCAGCAGCTTAGATCCCCACGATACAGGGGGGGGTTATTACTATGGCTACACCTTC
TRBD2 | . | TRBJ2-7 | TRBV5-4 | CASSRQLAGEYEQYF | TGTGCCAGCAGCCGTCAACTAGCGGGAGAATACGAGCAGTACTTC
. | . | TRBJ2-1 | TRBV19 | CASSIEGRYEQFF | TGTGCCAGTAGTATTGAGGGAAGGTATGAGCAGTTCTTC
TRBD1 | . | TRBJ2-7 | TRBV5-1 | CASSFGTGSYEQYF | TGCGCCAGCAGCTTCGGGACAGGGAGTTACGAGCAGTACTTC
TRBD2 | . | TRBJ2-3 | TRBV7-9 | CASSGPGGADTQYF | TGTGCCAGCAGCGGACCCGGGGGGGCAGATACGCAGTATTTT
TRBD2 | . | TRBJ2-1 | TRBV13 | CASSARTSGGASHDEQFF | TGTGCCAGCAGCGCCCGGACTAGCGGGGGGGCCTCACACGATGAGCAGTTCTTC
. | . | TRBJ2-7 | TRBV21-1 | CASSLTTSGSSYEQYF | TGTGCCAGCAGCCTAACGACTAGCGGGAGCTCCTACGAGCAGTACTTC
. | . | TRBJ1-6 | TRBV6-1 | CASSEVSGRSNSPLHF | TGTGCCAGCAGTGAAGTGTCGGGGAGGAGTAATTCACCCCTCCACTTT
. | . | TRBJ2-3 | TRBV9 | CASSKGGRSDTQYF | TGTGCCAGCTCAAAGGGGGGGCGCTCAGATACGCAGTATTTT
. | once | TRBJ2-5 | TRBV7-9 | CASTLTDQETQYF | TGTGCCAGCACTCTGACAGACCAAGAGACCCAGTACTTC
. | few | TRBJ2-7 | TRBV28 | CASRDSTPVEYF | TGTGCCAGCAGAGACAGTACCCCGGTGGAGTACTTC
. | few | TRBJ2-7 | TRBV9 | CASSVGGGRGYEQYF | TGTGCCAGCAGCGTAGGGGGGGGCAGGGGTTACGAGCAGTACTTC
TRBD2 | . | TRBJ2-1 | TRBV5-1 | CASERGRERNEQFF | TGCGCCTCGGAACGGGGGAGGGAAAGAAATGAGCAGTTCTTC
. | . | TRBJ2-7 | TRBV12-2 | CASRSLVSYEQYF | TGTGCAAGTCGCTCCCTAGTGAGCTACGAGCAGTACTTC
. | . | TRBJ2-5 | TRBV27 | CASRANEGQETQYF | TGTGCCAGCAGGGCCAACGAGGGTCAAGAGACCCAGTACTTC
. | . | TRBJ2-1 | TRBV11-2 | CASSLVGGSGHEQFF | TGTGCCAGCAGCTTAGTTGGGGGGTCAGGGCATGAGCAGTTCTTC
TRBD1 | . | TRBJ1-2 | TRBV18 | CASSPIGGQGIPNYGYTF | TGTGCCAGCTCACCTATCGGGGGACAGGGGATACCGAACTATGGCTACACCTTC
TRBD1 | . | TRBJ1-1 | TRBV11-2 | CASSLPPTGVSEAFF | TGTGCCAGCAGCTTACCCCCGACAGGGGTGTCTGAAGCTTTCTTT
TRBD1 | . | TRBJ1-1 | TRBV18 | CASSRSGQEGTEAFF | TGTGCCAGCTCACGATCGGGACAGGAGGGCACTGAAGCTTTCTTT
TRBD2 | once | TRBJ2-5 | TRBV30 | CAWSGGLVFQETQYF | TGTGCCTGGAGCGGGGGACTAGTCTTTCAAGAGACCCAGTACTTC
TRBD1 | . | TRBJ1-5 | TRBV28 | CASTRQGPSHQPQHF | TGTGCCAGCACCCGACAGGGGCCCTCCCATCAGCCCCAGCATTTT
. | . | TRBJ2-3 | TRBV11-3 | CASSLISGDRRGTQYF | TGTGCCAGCAGCTTAATTTCAGGGGACCGCCGAGGTACGCAGTATTTT
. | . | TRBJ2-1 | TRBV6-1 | CASSEDGSSYNEQFF | TGTGCCAGCAGTGAAGACGGGAGCTCCTACAATGAGCAGTTCTTC